This TCR beta chain was sequenced for a study of blood T cell repertoires in COVID-19. The CDR3 is 14 residues long. Germline V lookup: CDR1 SGHNT, CDR2 YYREEE (reference sequence). The junction had 5 bases not matched to a gene; V was cut back by 4 bases and J by 4 bases. Generated by immunoSEQ multiplex PCR, the TCRdb table keeps only in-frame clones and is missing some. The table lists 250,000 to 400,000 clones, 75% to 90% of them singletons. The rearrangement uses TRBV5-4 and TRBJ2-5; 9 bases match TRBD1. This TCR derives from a woman aged 25 to 39 with COVID-19, enrolled during active disease. Sequences were obtained from peripheral blood. CDR3 nucleotides: TGTGCCAGCAGCGTAGTACAGGGGGCAGAGACCCAGTACTTC. It is translated as CASSVVQGAETQYF.